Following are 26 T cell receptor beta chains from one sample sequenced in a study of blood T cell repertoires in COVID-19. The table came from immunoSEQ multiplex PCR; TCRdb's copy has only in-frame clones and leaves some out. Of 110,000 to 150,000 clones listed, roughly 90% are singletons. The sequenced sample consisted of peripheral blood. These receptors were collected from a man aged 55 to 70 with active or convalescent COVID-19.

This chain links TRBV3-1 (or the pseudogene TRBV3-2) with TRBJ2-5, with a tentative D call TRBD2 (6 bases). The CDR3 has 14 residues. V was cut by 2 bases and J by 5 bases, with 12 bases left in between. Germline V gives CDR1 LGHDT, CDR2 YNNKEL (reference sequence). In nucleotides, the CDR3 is TGTGCCAGCAGCCAACTCGGCGGAGGGGAGACCCAGTACTTC. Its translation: CASSQLGGGETQYF.

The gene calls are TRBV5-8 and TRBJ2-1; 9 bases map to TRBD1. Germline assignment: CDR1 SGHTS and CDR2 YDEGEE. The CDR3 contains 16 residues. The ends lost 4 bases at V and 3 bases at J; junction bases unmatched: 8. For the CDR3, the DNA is TGTGCCAGCAGCGCGGGGGACAGGGTTGGCTACAATGAGCAGTTCTTC. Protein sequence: CASSAGDRVGYNEQFF.

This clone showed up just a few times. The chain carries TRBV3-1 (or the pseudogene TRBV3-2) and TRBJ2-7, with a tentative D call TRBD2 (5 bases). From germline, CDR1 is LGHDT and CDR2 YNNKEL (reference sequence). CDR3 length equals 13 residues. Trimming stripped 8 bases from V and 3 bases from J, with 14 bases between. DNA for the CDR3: TGTGCCAGCGGAAGAGGACTGAGCTACGAGCAGTACTTC. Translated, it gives CASGRGLSYEQYF.

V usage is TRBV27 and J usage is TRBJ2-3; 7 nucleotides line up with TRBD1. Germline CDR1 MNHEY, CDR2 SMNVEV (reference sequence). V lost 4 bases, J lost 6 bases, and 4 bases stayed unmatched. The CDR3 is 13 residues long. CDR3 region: CASSSQGPDTQYF. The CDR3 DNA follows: TGTGCCAGCAGTTCACAGGGGCCTGATACGCAGTATTTT.

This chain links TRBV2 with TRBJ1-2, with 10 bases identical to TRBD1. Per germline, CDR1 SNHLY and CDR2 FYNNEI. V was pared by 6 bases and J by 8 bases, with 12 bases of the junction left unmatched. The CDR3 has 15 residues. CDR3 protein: CASSPSRGQGRGYTF. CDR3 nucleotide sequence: TGTGCCAGCAGCCCCAGTAGGGGACAGGGGCGCGGCTACACCTTC.

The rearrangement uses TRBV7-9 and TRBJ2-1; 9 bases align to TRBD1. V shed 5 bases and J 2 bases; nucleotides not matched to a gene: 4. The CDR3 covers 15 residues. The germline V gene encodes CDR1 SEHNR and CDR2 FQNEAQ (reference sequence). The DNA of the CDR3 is TGTGCCAGCAGCCCGGGACAGGGTACCTACAATGAGCAGTTCTTC. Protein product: CASSPGQGTYNEQFF. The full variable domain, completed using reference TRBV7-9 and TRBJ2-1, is DTGVSQNPRHKITKRGQNVTFRCDPISEHNRLYWYRQTLGQGPEFLTYFQNEAQLEKSRLLSDRFSAERPKGSFSTLEIQRTEQGDSAMYLCASSPGQGTYNEQFFGPGTRLTVL.

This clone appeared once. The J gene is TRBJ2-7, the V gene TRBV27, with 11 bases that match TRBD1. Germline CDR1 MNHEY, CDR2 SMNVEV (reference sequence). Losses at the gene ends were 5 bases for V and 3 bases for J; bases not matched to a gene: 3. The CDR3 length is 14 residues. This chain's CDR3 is CASSRTGGGYEQYF. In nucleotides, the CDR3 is TGTGCCAGCAGTAGGACAGGGGGCGGCTACGAGCAGTACTTC.

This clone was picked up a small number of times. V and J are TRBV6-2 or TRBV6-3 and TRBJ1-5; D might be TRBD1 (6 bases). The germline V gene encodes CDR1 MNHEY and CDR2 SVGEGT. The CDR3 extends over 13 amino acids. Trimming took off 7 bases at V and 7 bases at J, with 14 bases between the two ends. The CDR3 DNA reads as TGTGCCAGCACTCACTCGGGGGCGCAGCCCCAGCATTTT. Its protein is CASTHSGAQPQHF.

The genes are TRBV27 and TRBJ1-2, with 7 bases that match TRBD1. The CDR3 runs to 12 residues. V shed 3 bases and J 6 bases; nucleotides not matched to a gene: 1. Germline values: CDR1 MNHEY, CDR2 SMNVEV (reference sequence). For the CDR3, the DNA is TGTGCCAGCAGTTTGACAGGGCATGGCTACACCTTC. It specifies CASSLTGHGYTF.

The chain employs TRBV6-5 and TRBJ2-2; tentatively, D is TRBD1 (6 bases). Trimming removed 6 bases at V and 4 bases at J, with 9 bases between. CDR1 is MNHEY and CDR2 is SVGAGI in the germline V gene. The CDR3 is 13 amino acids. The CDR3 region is CASSLDSTGELFF. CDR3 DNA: TGTGCCAGCAGCCTGGACAGCACCGGGGAGCTGTTTTTT.

The CDR3 here is CATSRGDSLESGYTF. In nucleotides, the CDR3 is TGTGCCACCAGCAGGGGGGACAGTCTCGAGAGTGGCTACACCTTC. The chain joins TRBV15 to TRBJ1-2; 7 bases match TRBD1. CDR1 is LNHNV, CDR2 YYDKDF, per germline (reference sequence). The CDR3 totals 15 residues. The V segment lost 3 bases and the J segment 7 bases; nucleotides outside the gene matches: 11. Using reference TRBV15 and TRBJ1-2 for the parts outside the CDR3, the full variable domain is DAMVIQNPRYQVTQFGKPVTLSCSQTLNHNVMYWYQQKSSQAPKLLFHYYDKDFNNEADTPDNFQSRRPNTSFCFLDIRSPGLGDTAMYLCATSRGDSLESGYTFGSGTRLTVV.

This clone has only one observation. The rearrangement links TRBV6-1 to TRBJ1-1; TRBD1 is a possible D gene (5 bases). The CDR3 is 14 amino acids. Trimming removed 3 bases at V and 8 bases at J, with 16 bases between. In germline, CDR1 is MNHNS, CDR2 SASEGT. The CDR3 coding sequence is TGTGCCAGCAGTGAGAAGTTGCAGGGAGGGGAAGCTTTCTTT. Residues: CASSEKLQGGEAFF.

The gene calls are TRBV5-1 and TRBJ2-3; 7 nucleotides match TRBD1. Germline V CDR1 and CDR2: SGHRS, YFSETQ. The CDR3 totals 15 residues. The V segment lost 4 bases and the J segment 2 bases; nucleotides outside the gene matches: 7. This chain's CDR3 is CASSRGDSNTDTQYF. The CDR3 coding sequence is TGCGCCAGCAGCAGAGGGGACAGCAACACAGATACGCAGTATTTT.

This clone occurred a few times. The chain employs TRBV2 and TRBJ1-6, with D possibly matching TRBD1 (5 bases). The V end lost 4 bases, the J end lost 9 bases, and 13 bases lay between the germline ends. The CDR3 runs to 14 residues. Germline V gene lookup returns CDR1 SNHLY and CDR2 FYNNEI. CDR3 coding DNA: TGTGCCAGCAGTGGGGGGGACGGAACTTCACCCCTCCACTTT. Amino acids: CASSGGDGTSPLHF.

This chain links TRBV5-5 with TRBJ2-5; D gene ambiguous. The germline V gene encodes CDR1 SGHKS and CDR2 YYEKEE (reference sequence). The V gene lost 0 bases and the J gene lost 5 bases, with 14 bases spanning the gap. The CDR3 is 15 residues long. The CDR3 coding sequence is TGTGCCAGCAGCTTGGCGTCAGGCCCCGCGGAGACCCAGTACTTC. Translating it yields CASSLASGPAETQYF.

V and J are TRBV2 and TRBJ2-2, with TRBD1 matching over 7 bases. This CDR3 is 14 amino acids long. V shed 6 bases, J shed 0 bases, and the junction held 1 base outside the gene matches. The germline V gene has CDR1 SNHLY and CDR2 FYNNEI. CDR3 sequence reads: CASRGTANTGELFF. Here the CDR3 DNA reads TGTGCCAGCAGGGGGACAGCGAACACCGGGGAGCTGTTTTTT.

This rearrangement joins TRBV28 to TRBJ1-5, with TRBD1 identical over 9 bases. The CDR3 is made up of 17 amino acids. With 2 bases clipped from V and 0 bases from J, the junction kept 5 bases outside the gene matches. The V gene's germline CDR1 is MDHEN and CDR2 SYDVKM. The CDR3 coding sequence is TGTGCCAGCAGTTTAGGAGGGACAGGGAATAGCAATCAGCCCCAGCATTTT. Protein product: CASSLGGTGNSNQPQHF.

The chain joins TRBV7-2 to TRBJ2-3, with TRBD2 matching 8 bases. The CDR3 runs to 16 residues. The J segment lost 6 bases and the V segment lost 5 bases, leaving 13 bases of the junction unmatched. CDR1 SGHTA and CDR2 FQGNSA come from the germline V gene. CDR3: CASSRSYGGARDTQYF. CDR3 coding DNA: TGTGCCAGCAGCCGGTCCTACGGGGGGGCAAGGGATACGCAGTATTTT. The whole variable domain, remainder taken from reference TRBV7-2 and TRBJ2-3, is GAGVSQSPSNKVTEKGKDVELRCDPISGHTALYWYRQSLGQGLEFLIYFQGNSAPDKSGLPSDRFSAERTGGSVSTLTIQRTQQEDSAVYLCASSRSYGGARDTQYFGPGTRLTVL.

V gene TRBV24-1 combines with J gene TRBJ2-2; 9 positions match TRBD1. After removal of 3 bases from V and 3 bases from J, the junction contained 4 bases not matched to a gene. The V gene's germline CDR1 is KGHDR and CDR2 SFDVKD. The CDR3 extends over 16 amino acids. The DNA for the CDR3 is TGTGCCACCAGTGATCCCCGGACAGGGGACACCGGGGAGCTGTTTTTT. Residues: CATSDPRTGDTGELFF.

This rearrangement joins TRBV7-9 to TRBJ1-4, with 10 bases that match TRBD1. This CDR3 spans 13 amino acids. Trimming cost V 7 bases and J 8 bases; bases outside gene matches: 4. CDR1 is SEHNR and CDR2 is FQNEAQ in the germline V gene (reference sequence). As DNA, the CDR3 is TGTGCCAGCACCCTGGGACAGGGGGAAAAACTGTTTTTT. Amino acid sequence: CASTLGQGEKLFF.

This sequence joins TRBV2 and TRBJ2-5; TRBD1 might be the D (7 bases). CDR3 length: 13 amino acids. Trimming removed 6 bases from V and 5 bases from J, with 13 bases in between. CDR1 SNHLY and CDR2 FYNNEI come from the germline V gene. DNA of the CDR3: TGTGCCAGCAGCCGGGACAGCGGGGAGACCCAGTACTTC. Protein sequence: CASSRDSGETQYF.

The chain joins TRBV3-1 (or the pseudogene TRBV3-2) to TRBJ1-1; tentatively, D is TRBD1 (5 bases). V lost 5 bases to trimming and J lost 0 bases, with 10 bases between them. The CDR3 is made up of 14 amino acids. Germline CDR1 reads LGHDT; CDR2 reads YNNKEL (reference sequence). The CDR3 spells CASSWGELNTEAFF. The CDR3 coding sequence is TGTGCCAGCAGCTGGGGGGAGTTGAACACTGAAGCTTTCTTT.

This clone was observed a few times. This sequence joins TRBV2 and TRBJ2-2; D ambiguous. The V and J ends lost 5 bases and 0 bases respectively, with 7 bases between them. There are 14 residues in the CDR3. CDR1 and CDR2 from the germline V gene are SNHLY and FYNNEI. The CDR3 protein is CASSFQANTGELFF. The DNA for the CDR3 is TGTGCCAGCAGTTTCCAGGCGAACACCGGGGAGCTGTTTTTT.

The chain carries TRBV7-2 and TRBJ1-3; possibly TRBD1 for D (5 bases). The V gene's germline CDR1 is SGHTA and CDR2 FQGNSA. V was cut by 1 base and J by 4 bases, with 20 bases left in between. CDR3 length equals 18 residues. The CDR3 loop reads CASSLDSGWEGTGNTIYF. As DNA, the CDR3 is TGTGCCAGCAGCTTAGATTCCGGTTGGGAGGGGACCGGAAACACCATATATTTT.

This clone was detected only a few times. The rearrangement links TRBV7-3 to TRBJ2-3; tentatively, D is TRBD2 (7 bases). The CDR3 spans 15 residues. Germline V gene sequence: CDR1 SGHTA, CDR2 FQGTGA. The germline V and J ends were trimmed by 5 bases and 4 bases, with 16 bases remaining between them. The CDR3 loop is CASSKGGASADTQYF. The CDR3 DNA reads TGTGCCAGCAGCAAAGGGGGGGCTAGCGCAGATACGCAGTATTTT.

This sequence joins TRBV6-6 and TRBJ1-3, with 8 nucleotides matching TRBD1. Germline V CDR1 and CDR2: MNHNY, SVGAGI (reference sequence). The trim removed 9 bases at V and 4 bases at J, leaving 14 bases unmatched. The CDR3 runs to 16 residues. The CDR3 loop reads CASLPSDRGGGNTIYF. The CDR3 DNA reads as TGTGCCAGTTTACCCTCAGACAGGGGTGGAGGAAACACCATATATTTT.